These 25 T cell receptor beta chains were sequenced from one sample in a study of blood T cell repertoires in COVID-19. Produced via immunoSEQ multiplex PCR; TCRdb's table is partial and in-frame only. The sample consists of about 370,000 clones, roughly nine tenths of them appearing once. Specimen: PBMCs or T cells enriched from blood (not recorded which). The receptors were gathered from a man between 18 and 29 years old who had recovered from COVID-19.

This clone appeared a single time. The genes are TRBV7-9 and TRBJ2-1; D unresolved. Between the trimmed V and J ends, which lost 5 bases and 7 bases, there was a span of 6 bases. From germline, CDR1 is SEHNR and CDR2 FQNEAQ (reference sequence). This CDR3 region has 11 residues. This CDR3 reads CASSRQNEQFF. DNA for the CDR3: TGTGCCAGCAGCCGTCAGAATGAGCAGTTCTTC.

This clone was counted only a few times. The V call is TRBV27, the J call TRBJ2-7; maybe TRBD2 (5 bases). Germline V gene lookup returns CDR1 MNHEY and CDR2 SMNVEV (reference sequence). This CDR3 contains 16 residues. Trimming removed 2 bases at V and 2 bases at J, with 16 bases between. CDR3 DNA sequence: TGTGCCAGCAGTTTAAGTGCCGATACGGGGACCTACGAGCAGTACTTC. Amino acids: CASSLSADTGTYEQYF.

The count of this clone is one. The chain couples TRBV27 to TRBJ2-7; TRBD1 might be the D (6 bases). Germline V gene lookup returns CDR1 MNHEY and CDR2 SMNVEV (reference sequence). CDR3 length: 14 residues. Trimming shortened V by 1 base and J by 3 bases, and 10 bases separated the two germline ends. CDR3 in amino acids: CASSLYREFYEQYF. The CDR3 DNA sequence: TGTGCCAGCAGTTTATACAGGGAGTTCTACGAGCAGTACTTC.

In this sample, this clone turned up a few times. This chain connects TRBV11-2 to TRBJ2-7; 7 bases are a match to TRBD2. This CDR3 comprises 17 residues. The V gene's germline CDR1 is SGHAT and CDR2 FQNNGV. Germline trimming cut 5 bases from V and 2 bases from J; bases unmatched to any gene: 15. CDR3 region: CASSGPLKRDRPYEQYF. The CDR3 DNA reads as TGTGCCAGCAGCGGCCCCCTTAAGCGGGACCGACCCTACGAGCAGTACTTC.

This clone was seen a single time. The chain links TRBV11-2 to TRBJ2-1; 14 bases fit TRBD2. V lost 4 bases, J lost 9 bases, and 8 bases stayed unmatched. This CDR3 comprises 16 residues. CDR1 and CDR2 from the germline V gene are SGHAT and FQNNGV. CDR3 loop: CASSSPRTSGGREQFF. The CDR3 region has the DNA TGTGCCAGCAGCTCCCCCCGGACTAGCGGGGGGCGTGAGCAGTTCTTC.

This chain uses TRBV7-9 with TRBJ2-7; D may be TRBD2 (5 bases). The CDR3 is 14 amino acids. Trimming removed 1 base from V and 2 bases from J, with 9 bases in between. The germline gives CDR1 SEHNR, CDR2 FQNEAQ (reference sequence). DNA for the CDR3: TGTGCCAGCAGCTTAGAGACTACCGCCTACGAGCAGTACTTC. It yields the protein CASSLETTAYEQYF. Drawing the rest from reference TRBV7-9 and TRBJ2-7, the complete variable domain is DTGVSQNPRHKITKRGQNVTFRCDPISEHNRLYWYRQTLGQGPEFLTYFQNEAQLEKSRLLSDRFSAERPKGSFSTLEIQRTEQGDSAMYLCASSLETTAYEQYFGPGTRLTVT.

This chain joins TRBV28 and TRBJ1-2, with 7 bases that match TRBD1. CDR3 length equals 16 residues. The germline V gene encodes CDR1 MDHEN and CDR2 SYDVKM. V shed 6 bases, J shed 4 bases, and the junction held 14 bases outside the gene matches. This CDR3 reads CASSMDRDRDLYGYTF. The CDR3, as DNA: TGTGCCAGCAGCATGGATCGAGACAGGGATCTCTATGGCTACACCTTC.

J is TRBJ2-1 and V is TRBV24-1; 7 bases are shared with TRBD1. The length of the CDR3 is 16 residues. Germline V gene data show CDR1 as KGHDR and CDR2 as SFDVKD. V was clipped by 3 bases and J by 2 bases; unmatched bases: 6. This CDR3 reads CATSDPVTGAYNEQFF. The CDR3 DNA reads TGTGCCACCAGTGATCCAGTCACAGGGGCCTACAATGAGCAGTTCTTC.

The rearrangement links TRBV9 to TRBJ2-3; TRBD2 agrees at 10 bases. The CDR3 is 17 amino acids. Germline CDR1 reads SGDLS; CDR2 reads YYNGEE. Trimming at V came to 4 bases and at J to 1 base, leaving 9 bases not matched to a gene. The CDR3 coding sequence is TGTGCCAGCAGCCGCCAAGCGGGGGGGTTTGGCACAGATACGCAGTATTTT. Translated, it gives CASSRQAGGFGTDTQYF.

This clone was seen only once. The V call is TRBV5-1, the J call TRBJ1-1; 12 positions agree with TRBD1. Germline-derived CDR1 and CDR2 are SGHRS and YFSETQ. CDR3 length: 17 residues. With V trimmed by 5 bases and J by 5 bases, 13 bases remained unmatched. The CDR3: CASSLRGQGATVTEAFF. CDR3 nucleotides: TGCGCCAGCAGTCTTCGGGGACAGGGGGCAACGGTGACTGAAGCTTTCTTT.

The chain links TRBV5-5 to TRBJ2-2; possibly TRBD1 for D (5 bases). The germline V gene encodes CDR1 SGHKS and CDR2 YYEKEE (reference sequence). The CDR3 runs 15 residues. The V gene lost 5 bases and the J gene lost 2 bases, with 13 bases spanning the gap. CDR3 DNA sequence: TGTGCCAGCAGTTCGGACATGGCCAACACCGGGGAGCTGTTTTTT. Translated: CASSSDMANTGELFF.

V and J are TRBV20-1 and TRBJ2-1; unclear D gene. The CDR3 is made up of 11 amino acids. Trimming shortened V by 3 bases and J by 7 bases, and 7 bases separated the two germline ends. The germline CDR1 and CDR2 sequences are DFQATT and SNEGSKA (reference sequence). The chain's CDR3 is CSASARNEQFF. The DNA of the CDR3 is TGCAGTGCTAGCGCCCGGAATGAGCAGTTCTTC.

V and J are TRBV12-3 or TRBV12-4 and TRBJ1-6; unclear D gene. The ends were cut back, 5 bases at V and 7 bases at J, with 3 bases in the middle. This CDR3 is 11 amino acids long. CDR3 residues: CASSQNSPLHF. The DNA of the CDR3 is TGTGCCAGCAGTCAGAATTCACCCCTCCACTTT.

This chain uses TRBV28 with TRBJ2-1, with 7 bases fitting TRBD2. Per germline, CDR1 MDHEN and CDR2 SYDVKM. This CDR3 is built from 14 residues. With 6 bases clipped from V and 7 bases from J, the junction kept 9 bases outside the gene matches. The DNA of the CDR3 is TGTGCCAGCAGCCCCGGCGGGAGCCGAAATGAGCAGTTCTTC. Translation gives CASSPGGSRNEQFF.

The chain recombines TRBV12-3 or TRBV12-4 with TRBJ1-4; D is perhaps TRBD1 (6 bases). The germline V and J ends were trimmed by 7 bases and 8 bases, with 14 bases remaining between them. This CDR3 contains 13 residues. Here the CDR3 reads CASKGGGGEKLFF. The CDR3 DNA sequence: TGTGCCAGCAAGGGGGGGGGCGGAGAAAAACTGTTTTTT.

This clone was detected only once. V and J are TRBV28 and TRBJ2-3; TRBD1 matches 10 bases. The CDR3 contains 19 residues. The ends lost 9 bases at V and 3 bases at J; junction bases unmatched: 21. Looked up from germline, CDR1 is MDHEN and CDR2 is SYDVKM. In DNA, the CDR3 is TGTGCCAGTACCCTATACTTACCCGGGACAGGGGAATGGACAGATACGCAGTATTTT. As protein: CASTLYLPGTGEWTDTQYF.

CDR3 loop: CASSREHLSSYNEQFF. CDR3 in DNA: TGTGCCAGTAGTCGGGAACACTTGAGCTCCTACAATGAGCAGTTCTTC. The J gene is TRBJ2-1, the V gene TRBV19; perhaps TRBD2 as D (5 bases). Germline CDR1 LNHDA, CDR2 SQIVND (reference sequence). This CDR3 spans 16 amino acids. The V gene lost 5 bases and the J gene lost 0 bases, with 14 bases spanning the gap.

V is TRBV18 and J is TRBJ1-1, with TRBD1 matching over 9 bases. In germline, CDR1 is KGHSH, CDR2 LQKENI. J was trimmed by 4 bases and V by 4 bases; bases with no gene match: 4. This CDR3 has 14 amino acids. The CDR3 DNA reads TGTGCCAGCTCACGGGAACAGGGGGCCACTGAAGCTTTCTTT. Its translation: CASSREQGATEAFF.

This chain uses TRBV2 with TRBJ2-3; D is perhaps TRBD1 (5 bases). Trimming removed 7 bases from V and 0 bases from J, with 11 bases in between. Germline-derived CDR1 and CDR2 are SNHLY and FYNNEI. There are 14 residues in the CDR3. The CDR3 reads CASNPRTSTDTQYF. The CDR3 DNA reads as TGTGCCAGCAACCCAAGGACAAGCACAGATACGCAGTATTTT.

The V call is TRBV19, the J call TRBJ1-1; TRBD1 agrees at 7 bases. Germline CDR1 LNHDA, CDR2 SQIVND (reference sequence). The CDR3 totals 17 residues. V gave up 5 bases and J gave up 0 bases; unmatched junction bases: 12. The CDR3 sequence: CASSYYRGVTLNTEAFF. The CDR3 coding sequence is TGTGCCAGTAGTTATTACAGGGGCGTGACTTTGAACACTGAAGCTTTCTTT.

In regard to this clone: The junction departs from germline at one end; a sequencing error may be responsible. Other DNA variants within this sample encode the same CDR3. J is TRBJ1-5 and V is TRBV7-2, with TRBD1 identical over 12 bases. The length of the CDR3 is 16 residues. Germline lookup yields CDR1 SGHTA and CDR2 FQGNSA. CDR3 protein: CASSFTGTGGNQPQHF. The CDR3 region has the DNA TGTGCCAGCAGCTTCACAGGGACAGGGGGCAACCAGCCCCAGCATTTT.

A note on this clone: Germline and junction disagree at one end, which may indicate a read error. This chain connects TRBV7-9 to TRBJ1-2; TRBD1 aligns across 9 bases. The CDR3 contains 14 residues. Germline V gene data show CDR1 as SEHNR and CDR2 as FQNEAQ (reference sequence). The CDR3 here is CASSLAGQGGGYTF. DNA for the CDR3: TGTGCCAGCAGCCTAGCGGGACAGGGAGGTGGCTACACCTTC.

V usage is TRBV5-1 and J usage is TRBJ2-5, with D unclear. Trimming pared 2 bases from V and 2 bases from J, leaving 7 bases between. This CDR3 is built from 13 residues. Germline V gene sequence: CDR1 SGHRS, CDR2 YFSETQ. This CDR3 reads CASSFSRQETQYF. The CDR3 region has the DNA TGCGCCAGCAGCTTCTCTCGGCAAGAGACCCAGTACTTC.

The genes are TRBV5-1 and TRBJ2-1; TRBD2 aligns across 9 bases. This CDR3 contains 15 residues. V lost 4 bases, J lost 5 bases, and 7 bases stayed unmatched. Germline V gives CDR1 SGHRS, CDR2 YFSETQ. This CDR3 is CASSQGTSIHNEQFF. CDR3 sequence (DNA): TGCGCCAGCAGCCAAGGGACTAGCATACACAATGAGCAGTTCTTC.

The CDR3: CASSLGQGAEGGYTF. The CDR3 coding sequence is TGTGCCAGCAGCTTAGGACAGGGGGCGGAAGGTGGCTACACCTTC. V gene TRBV7-2 combines with J gene TRBJ1-2; 10 nucleotides line up with TRBD1. The CDR3 is 15 residues long. Germline-derived CDR1 and CDR2 are SGHTA and FQGNSA. The V gene end was trimmed by 1 base and the J gene end by 7 bases; junction bases not matched to a gene: 6.